This T cell receptor beta chain emerged from a study of blood T cells in healthy people across ages. Points from the study as a whole: In long-lived donors, naive CD4+ cell counts and diversity exceeded those of aged donors.

Details on this clonotype: Antigen unknown.

Then a second PCR, running roughly 7 to 12 cycles, was carried out with a sample-barcoded 5' primer and a J-beta primer mix. A template-switch adaptor that had 12 random nucleotides put a tag on each cDNA molecule. TCRdb used MiXCR to reprocess the 5' RACE reads, holding one entry per CDR3 protein. The table shows some 1 million distinct CDR3 sequences, with more than 35% occurring only once. Each donor was a healthy Caucasian individual from Russia, aged roughly 6 to 95. The germline V gene has CDR1 SGHNT and CDR2 YENEEA. J gave up 7 bases and V 1 base, and 4 bases lay outside the gene matches. The length of the CDR3 is 14 residues.

The chain combines TRBV11-3 with TRBJ2-1; TRBD1 agrees at 7 bases. The source is a woman aged 60-75 years in good health. The sequenced material came from blood. This chain's CDR3 is CASSLGRGQNEQFF. In DNA, the CDR3 is TGTGCCAGCAGCTTAGGAAGGGGGCAGAATGAGCAGTTCTTC. The whole variable domain, filled in from reference TRBV11-3 and TRBJ2-1, reads EAGVVQSPRYKIIEKKQPVAFWCNPISGHNTLYWYLQNLGQGPELLIRYENEEAVDDSQLPKDRFSAERLKGVDSTLKIQPAELGDSAVYLCASSLGRGQNEQFFGPGTRLTVL.